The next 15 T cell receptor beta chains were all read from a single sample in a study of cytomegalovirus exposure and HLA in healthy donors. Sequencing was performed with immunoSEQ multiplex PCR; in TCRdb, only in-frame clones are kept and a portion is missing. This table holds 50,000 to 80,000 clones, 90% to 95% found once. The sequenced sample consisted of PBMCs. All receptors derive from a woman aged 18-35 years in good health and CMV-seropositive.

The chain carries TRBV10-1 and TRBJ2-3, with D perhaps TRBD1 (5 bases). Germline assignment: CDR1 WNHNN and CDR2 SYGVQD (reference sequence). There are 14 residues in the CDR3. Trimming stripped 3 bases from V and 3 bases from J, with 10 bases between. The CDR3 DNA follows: TGCGCCAGCAGTGACTCAGGGATGACAGATACGCAGTATTTT. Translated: CASSDSGMTDTQYF.

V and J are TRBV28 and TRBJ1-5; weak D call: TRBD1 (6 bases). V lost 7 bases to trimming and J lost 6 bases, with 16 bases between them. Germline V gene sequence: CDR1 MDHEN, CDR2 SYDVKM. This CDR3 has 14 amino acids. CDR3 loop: CASTSQGGGQPQHF. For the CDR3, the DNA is TGTGCCAGCACCTCCCAGGGAGGGGGTCAGCCCCAGCATTTT.

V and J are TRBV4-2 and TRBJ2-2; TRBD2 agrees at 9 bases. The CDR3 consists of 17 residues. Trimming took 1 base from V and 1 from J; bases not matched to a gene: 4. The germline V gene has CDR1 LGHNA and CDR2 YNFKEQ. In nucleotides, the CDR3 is TGTGCCAGCAGCCAAGGGCCTAGCGGGGTGAACACCGGGGAGCTGTTTTTT. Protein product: CASSQGPSGVNTGELFF.

In nucleotides, the CDR3 is TGTGCCAGCAGTCTCGATGGCTACACCTTC. Translating gives CASSLDGYTF. The chain couples TRBV27 to TRBJ1-2; D is undetermined. Germline V gives CDR1 MNHEY, CDR2 SMNVEV (reference sequence). Trimming removed 5 bases at V and 6 bases at J, with 4 bases between. The CDR3 has 10 amino acids.

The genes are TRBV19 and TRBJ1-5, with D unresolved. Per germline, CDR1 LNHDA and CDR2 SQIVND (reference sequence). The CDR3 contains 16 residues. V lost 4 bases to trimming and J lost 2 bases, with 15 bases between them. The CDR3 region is CASSSAVLTGNQPQHF. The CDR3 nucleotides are TGTGCCAGTAGTAGCGCGGTGCTCACGGGCAATCAGCCCCAGCATTTT.

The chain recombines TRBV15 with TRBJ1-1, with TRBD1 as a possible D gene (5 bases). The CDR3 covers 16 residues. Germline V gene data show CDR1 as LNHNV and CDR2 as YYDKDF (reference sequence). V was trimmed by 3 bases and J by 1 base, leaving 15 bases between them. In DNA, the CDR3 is TGTGCCACCAGCAGCGCCTCGACAGCACAGAACACTGAAGCTTTCTTT. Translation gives CATSSASTAQNTEAFF.

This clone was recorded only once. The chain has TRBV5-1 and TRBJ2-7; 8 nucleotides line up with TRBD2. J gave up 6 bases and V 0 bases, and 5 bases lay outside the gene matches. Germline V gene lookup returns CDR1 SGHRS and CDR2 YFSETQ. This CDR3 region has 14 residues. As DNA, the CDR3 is TGCGCCAGCAGCTTGGTTTCGGCGGGAGGCGAGCAGTACTTC. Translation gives CASSLVSAGGEQYF.

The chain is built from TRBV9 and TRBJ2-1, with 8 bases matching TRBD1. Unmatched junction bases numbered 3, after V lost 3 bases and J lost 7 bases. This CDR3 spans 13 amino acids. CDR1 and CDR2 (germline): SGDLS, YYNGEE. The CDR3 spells CASSGGQDNEQFF. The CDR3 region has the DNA TGTGCCAGCAGCGGGGGACAGGATAATGAGCAGTTCTTC.

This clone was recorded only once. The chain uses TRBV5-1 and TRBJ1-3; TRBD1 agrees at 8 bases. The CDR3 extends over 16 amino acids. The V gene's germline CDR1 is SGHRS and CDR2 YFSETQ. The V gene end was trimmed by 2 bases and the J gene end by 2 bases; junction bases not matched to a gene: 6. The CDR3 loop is CASSLGTGGPGNTIYF. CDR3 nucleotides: TGCGCCAGCAGCTTAGGTACAGGGGGGCCTGGAAACACCATATATTTT.

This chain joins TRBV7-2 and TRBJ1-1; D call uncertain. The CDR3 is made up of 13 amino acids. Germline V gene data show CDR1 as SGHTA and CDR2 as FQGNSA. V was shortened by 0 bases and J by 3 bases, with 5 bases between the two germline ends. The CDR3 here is CASSLAQDTEAFF. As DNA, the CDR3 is TGTGCCAGCAGCTTAGCTCAGGACACTGAAGCTTTCTTT. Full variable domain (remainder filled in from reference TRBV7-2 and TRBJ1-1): GAGVSQSPSNKVTEKGKDVELRCDPISGHTALYWYRQSLGQGLEFLIYFQGNSAPDKSGLPSDRFSAERTGGSVSTLTIQRTQQEDSAVYLCASSLAQDTEAFFGQGTRLTVV.

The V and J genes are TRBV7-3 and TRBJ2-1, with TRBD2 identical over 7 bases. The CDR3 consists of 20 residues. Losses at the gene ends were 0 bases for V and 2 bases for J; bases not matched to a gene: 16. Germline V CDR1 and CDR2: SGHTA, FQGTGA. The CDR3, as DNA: TGTGCCAGCAGCTTAACAGGGGAGGGGACGTATTTGACAGCCTACAATGAGCAGTTCTTC. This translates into CASSLTGEGTYLTAYNEQFF. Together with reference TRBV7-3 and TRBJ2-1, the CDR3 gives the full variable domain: GAGVSQTPSNKVTEKGKYVELRCDPISGHTALYWYRQSLGQGPEFLIYFQGTGAADDSGLPNDRFFAVRPEGSVSTLKIQRTERGDSAVYLCASSLTGEGTYLTAYNEQFFGPGTRLTVL.

The CDR3 region has the DNA TGTGCCAGCAGCTTAGGGACTAGCGGGGAAGATACGCAGTATTTT. It codes for CASSLGTSGEDTQYF. The chain links TRBV7-8 to TRBJ2-3; 12 bases align to TRBD2. Per germline, CDR1 SGHVS and CDR2 FQNEAQ. The CDR3 has 15 residues. J lost 5 bases, V lost 1 base, and 1 base had no gene match.

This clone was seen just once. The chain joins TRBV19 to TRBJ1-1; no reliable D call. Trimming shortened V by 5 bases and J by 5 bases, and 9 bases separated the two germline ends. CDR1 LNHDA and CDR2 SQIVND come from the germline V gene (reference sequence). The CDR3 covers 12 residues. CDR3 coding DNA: TGTGCCAGTAGTCTACGTCGGACTGAAGCTTTCTTT. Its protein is CASSLRRTEAFF.

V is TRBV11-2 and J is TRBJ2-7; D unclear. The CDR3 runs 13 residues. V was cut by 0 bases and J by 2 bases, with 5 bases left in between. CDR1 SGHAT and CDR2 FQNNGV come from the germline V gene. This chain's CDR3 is CASSLDPTYEQYF. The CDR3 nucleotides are TGTGCCAGCAGCTTAGACCCTACCTACGAGCAGTACTTC.

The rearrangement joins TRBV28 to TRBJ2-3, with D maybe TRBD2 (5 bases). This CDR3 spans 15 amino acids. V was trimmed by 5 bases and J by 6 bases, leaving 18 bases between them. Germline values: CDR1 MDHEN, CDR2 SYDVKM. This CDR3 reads CASSLPRAGPDTQYF. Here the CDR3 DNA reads TGTGCCAGCAGTCTCCCTAGGGCGGGCCCCGATACGCAGTATTTT. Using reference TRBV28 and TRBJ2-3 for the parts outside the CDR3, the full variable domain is DVKVTQSSRYLVKRTGEKVFLECVQDMDHENMFWYRQDPGLGLRLIYFSYDVKMKEKGDIPEGYSVSREKKERFSLILESASTNQTSMYLCASSLPRAGPDTQYFGPGTRLTVL.